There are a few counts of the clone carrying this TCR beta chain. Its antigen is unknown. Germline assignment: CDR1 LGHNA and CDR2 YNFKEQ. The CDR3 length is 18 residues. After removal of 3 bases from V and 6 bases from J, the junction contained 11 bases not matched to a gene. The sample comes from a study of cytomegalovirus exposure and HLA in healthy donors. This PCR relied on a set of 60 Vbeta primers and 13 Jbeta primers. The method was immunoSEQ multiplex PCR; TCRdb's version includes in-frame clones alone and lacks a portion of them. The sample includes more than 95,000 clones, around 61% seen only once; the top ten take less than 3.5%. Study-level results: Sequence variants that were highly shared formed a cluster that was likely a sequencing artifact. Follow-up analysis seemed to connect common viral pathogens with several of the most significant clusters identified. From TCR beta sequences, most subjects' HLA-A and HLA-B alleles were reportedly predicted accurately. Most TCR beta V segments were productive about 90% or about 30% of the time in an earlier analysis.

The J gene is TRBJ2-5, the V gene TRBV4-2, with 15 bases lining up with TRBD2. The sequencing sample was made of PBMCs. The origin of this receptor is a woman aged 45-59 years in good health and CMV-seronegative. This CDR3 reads CASSHLEGLAGGRKTQYF. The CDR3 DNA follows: TGTGCCAGCAGCCATCTTGAAGGACTAGCGGGGGGGCGGAAGACCCAGTACTTC.